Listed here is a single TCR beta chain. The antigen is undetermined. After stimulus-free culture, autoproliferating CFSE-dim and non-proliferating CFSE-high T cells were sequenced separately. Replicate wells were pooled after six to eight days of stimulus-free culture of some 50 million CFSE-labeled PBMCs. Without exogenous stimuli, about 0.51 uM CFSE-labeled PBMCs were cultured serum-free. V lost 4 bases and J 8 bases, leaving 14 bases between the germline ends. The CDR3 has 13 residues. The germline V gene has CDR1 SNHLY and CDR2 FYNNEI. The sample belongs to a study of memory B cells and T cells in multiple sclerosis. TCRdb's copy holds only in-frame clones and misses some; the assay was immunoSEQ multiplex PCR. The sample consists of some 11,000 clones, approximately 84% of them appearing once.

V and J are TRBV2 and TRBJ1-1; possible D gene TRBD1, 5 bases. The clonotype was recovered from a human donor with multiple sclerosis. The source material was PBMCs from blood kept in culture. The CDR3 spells CASSVRGVGEAFF. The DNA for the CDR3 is TGTGCCAGCAGTGTTCGGGGCGTCGGGGAAGCTTTCTTT.